Following are 15 T cell receptor beta chains from one sample sequenced in a study of vaccination effects on CD4 cells after COVID-19 (dated by TCRdb to 2021 to 2024). After around 10 days of culture, CD4+ T cells were isolated with the EasySep CD4+ T cell isolation kit. Their target antigens are unknown. The method behind the library was the immunoSEQ multiplex PCR assay. As stored in TCRdb, this immuneACCESS dataset retains in-frame rearrangements with V and J assigned. A fraction of the clones does not appear; measured against another copy, unresolved V genes explain less than half of the discrepancy, and the remainder lacks a known reason. This sample comprises 70,000 to 75,000 clones, 60% to 80% of them detected only once. Clones ranked in the top ten supply 2% to 2.5% of the sample. The sample consisted of CD4+ T cells from PBMCs cultured without peptide, taken before COVID-19 vaccination. Every receptor here comes from a human donor who received a COVID-19 vaccine.

The chain uses TRBV14 and TRBJ1-6, with D perhaps TRBD1 (6 bases). The CDR3 consists of 13 residues. V shed 10 bases and J shed 7 bases, with 14 bases lying between them. Germline CDR1 and CDR2: SGHDN and FVKESK. This chain's CDR3 is CATQEQGNSPLHF. The CDR3 nucleotides are TGTGCCACCCAAGAACAGGGAAATTCACCCCTCCACTTT.

The chain has TRBV6-5 and TRBJ2-1, with 7 bases fitting TRBD1. The CDR3 extends over 15 amino acids. Germline trimming cut 4 bases from V and 7 bases from J; bases unmatched to any gene: 10. Germline CDR1 reads MNHEY; CDR2 reads SVGAGI. The CDR3 spells CASSLRDIRGNEQFF. CDR3 bases: TGTGCCAGCAGTTTACGGGACATCAGGGGGAATGAGCAGTTCTTC.

This chain connects TRBV14 to TRBJ2-5; TRBD2 might be the D (6 bases). Germline CDR1 SGHDN, CDR2 FVKESK. V lost 2 bases and J 5 bases, leaving 15 bases between the germline ends. The CDR3 is made up of 15 amino acids. As DNA, the CDR3 is TGTGCCAGCAGCCAACAGGGACGGCTAGCGGAGACCCAGTACTTC. Its translation: CASSQQGRLAETQYF.

This sequence joins TRBV19 and TRBJ2-1; 11 bases fit TRBD2. Trimming at V came to 7 bases and at J to 7 bases, leaving 6 bases not matched to a gene. This CDR3 is built from 14 residues. Germline V lookup: CDR1 LNHDA, CDR2 SQIVND (reference sequence). The CDR3 DNA sequence: TGTGCCAGTACCCCGAGACTAGCGGGGAATGAGCAGTTCTTC. This sequence encodes CASTPRLAGNEQFF.

The chain recombines TRBV5-1 with TRBJ2-5; D gene unclear. Trimming pared 0 bases from V and 5 bases from J, leaving 11 bases between. Germline CDR1 and CDR2: SGHRS and YFSETQ. This CDR3 is built from 14 residues. DNA of the CDR3: TGCGCCAGCAGCTTGGAGACTGGAAGTGAGACCCAGTACTTC. It codes for CASSLETGSETQYF.

This clone was seen a few times. For the CDR3, the DNA is TGTGCCAGCAGCTACGACAGGGATCAGCCCCAGCATTTT. Translated, it gives CASSYDRDQPQHF. The chain employs TRBV7-8 and TRBJ1-5; 7 nucleotides align to TRBD1. The CDR3 spans 13 residues. Germline V gene sequence: CDR1 SGHVS, CDR2 FQNEAQ. Germline trimming cut 4 bases from V and 5 bases from J; bases unmatched to any gene: 2.

The chain combines TRBV5-1 with TRBJ2-1; either TRBD1 or TRBD2 may fit D (6 bases each). This CDR3 contains 14 residues. The V gene lost 2 bases and the J gene lost 8 bases, with 14 bases spanning the gap. The V gene's germline CDR1 is SGHRS and CDR2 YFSETQ. The CDR3: CASSFILGGDEQFF. For the CDR3, the DNA is TGCGCCAGCAGCTTCATTCTCGGGGGCGATGAGCAGTTCTTC.

This clone was seen only once. The CDR3 spells CASSRGQGETQYF. The DNA of the CDR3 is TGTGCCAGCAGCCGCGGACAGGGGGAGACCCAGTACTTC. The chain joins TRBV14 to TRBJ2-5, with 9 bases fitting TRBD1. The ends lost 4 bases at V and 5 bases at J; junction bases unmatched: 2. CDR1 SGHDN and CDR2 FVKESK come from the germline V gene. This CDR3 is built from 13 residues.

Written as DNA, the CDR3 is TGTGCCAGCAGCCCTAGTGAAGGTACGCAGTATTTT. Translated, it gives CASSPSEGTQYF. The chain is built from TRBV3-1 (or the pseudogene TRBV3-2) and TRBJ2-3; D not resolved. Trimming pared 4 bases from V and 8 bases from J, leaving 10 bases between. The germline CDR1 and CDR2 sequences are LGHDT and YNNKEL (reference sequence). The CDR3 has 12 amino acids.

This clone was counted a few times. The chain combines TRBV7-8 with TRBJ1-2, with D hard to call. Trimming removed 2 bases from V and 3 bases from J, with 13 bases in between. This CDR3 spans 15 amino acids. Per the germline V gene, CDR1 is SGHVS and CDR2 is FQNEAQ. Written as DNA, the CDR3 is TGTGCCAGCAGCTTAAAGGCGGATTGGTACTATGGCTACACCTTC. It codes for CASSLKADWYYGYTF.

The chain employs TRBV6-5 and TRBJ2-5, with D maybe TRBD2 (7 bases). V was trimmed by 0 bases and J by 4 bases, leaving 9 bases between them. The CDR3 has 14 residues. Germline V gives CDR1 MNHEY, CDR2 SVGAGI. The CDR3 region has the DNA TGTGCCAGCAGTTACTCAGGGGGGGTAGAGACCCAGTACTTC. Protein sequence: CASSYSGGVETQYF.

The chain uses TRBV18 and TRBJ2-6; TRBD1 aligns across 7 bases. The germline V gene encodes CDR1 KGHSH and CDR2 LQKENI. V shed 4 bases and J 5 bases; nucleotides not matched to a gene: 2. This CDR3 has 14 residues. The CDR3 sequence: CASSRDRWANVLTF. CDR3 DNA sequence: TGTGCCAGCTCACGGGACAGATGGGCCAACGTCCTGACTTTC.

The chain combines TRBV7-2 with TRBJ1-2; 9 bases are shared with TRBD1. Germline CDR1 SGHTA, CDR2 FQGNSA. Trimming cost V 5 bases and J 7 bases; bases outside gene matches: 11. The CDR3 loop spans 15 amino acids. CDR3 bases: TGTGCCAGCAGCACATACCGGACAGGGGACAGTGGCTACACCTTC. Translated, it gives CASSTYRTGDSGYTF.

There are a few counts of this clone. The chain recombines TRBV10-2 with TRBJ2-7, with no clear D. Germline lookup yields CDR1 WSHSY and CDR2 SAAADI. The length of the CDR3 is 12 residues. The V end lost 3 bases, the J end lost 2 bases, and 5 bases lay between the germline ends. The CDR3, as DNA: TGCGCCAGCAGTGATATAACCTACGAGCAGTACGTC. Translating it yields CASSDITYEQYV.

This clone was seen once. V is TRBV10-1 and J is TRBJ1-1; maybe TRBD1 (5 bases). This CDR3 is 13 amino acids long. V dropped 2 bases and J dropped 2 bases, with 6 bases sitting between them. Germline-derived CDR1 and CDR2 are WNHNN and SYGVQD (reference sequence). As DNA, the CDR3 is TGCGCCAGCAGTGAGCAGGGAAACACTGAAGCTTTCTTT. Its translation: CASSEQGNTEAFF.